This TCR beta chain is drawn from a study of OX40 agonist ivuxolimab in advanced cancers. Study-wide results and caveats: Within 6 weeks, CD4+ and CD8+ blood T cells expanded clonally at 0.1 to 3.0 mg/kg.

Notes on this clone: Its target is not known.

Repertoires were generated with immunoSEQ multiplex PCR, while TCRdb's copy carries only in-frame clones and drops some. Among fewer than 35,000 clones listed, about 74% were seen once. Trimming took 0 bases from V and 2 from J, leaving 10 bases between them. Germline V gives CDR1 LNHNV, CDR2 YYDKDF (reference sequence). CDR3 length equals 15 residues. This TCR was sampled from an adult with an advanced solid tumor such as melanoma, head and neck, liver or kidney cancer. The chain links TRBV15 to TRBJ2-5; maybe TRBD2 (6 bases). The source material was CD4+ or CD8+ T cells sorted from blood, sampled in a trial of the OX40 agonist ivuxolimab. CDR3 bases: TGTGCCACCAGCAGAGATGTTGGGGGGCAAGAGACCCAGTACTTC. Its protein product is CATSRDVGGQETQYF.